The clone carrying this T cell receptor beta chain showed up just a few times. Its target is unknown. The data originate from a study of blood T cells in healthy people across ages. General study results and limits: Age showed a roughly linear inverse relationship with TCR beta diversity per million T cells.

The CDR3 totals 15 residues. The germline CDR1 and CDR2 sequences are MNHEY and SVGAGI. V was trimmed by 5 bases and J by 3 bases, leaving 13 bases between them. A sample-barcoded 5' primer and a J-beta primer mix were used in a second PCR of roughly 6 to 12 cycles. Every single cDNA molecule received a tag from a template-switch adaptor with 12 random nucleotides. TCRdb processed the 5' RACE reads anew with MiXCR; each CDR3 protein has one entry. The repertoire includes 1.5 million to 2 million distinct CDR3 sequences, 28% of them detected once, and over 7% sits in the top ten. Material: blood. The V call is TRBV6-5, the J call TRBJ1-4; D is unclear. The source of this sequence is a woman under 40 in good health. CDR3: CASSQSYAANEKLFF. CDR3 sequence (DNA): TGTGCCAGCAGTCAGTCGTATGCGGCTAATGAAAAACTGTTTTTT.